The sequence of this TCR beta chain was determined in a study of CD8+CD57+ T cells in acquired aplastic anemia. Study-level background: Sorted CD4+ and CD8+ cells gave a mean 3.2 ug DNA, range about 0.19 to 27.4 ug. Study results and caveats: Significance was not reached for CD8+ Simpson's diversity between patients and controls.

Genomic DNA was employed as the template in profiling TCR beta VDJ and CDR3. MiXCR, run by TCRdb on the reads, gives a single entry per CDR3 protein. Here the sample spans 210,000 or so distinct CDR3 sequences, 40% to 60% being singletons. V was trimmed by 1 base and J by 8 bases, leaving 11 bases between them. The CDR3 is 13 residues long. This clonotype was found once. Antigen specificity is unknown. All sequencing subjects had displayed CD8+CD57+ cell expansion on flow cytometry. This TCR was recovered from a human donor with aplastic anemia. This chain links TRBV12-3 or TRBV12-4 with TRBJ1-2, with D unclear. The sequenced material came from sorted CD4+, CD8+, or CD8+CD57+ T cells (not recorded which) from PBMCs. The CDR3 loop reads CASSLVQALGYTF. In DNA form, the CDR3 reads TGTGCCAGCAGTTTAGTCCAGGCCCTAGGCTACACCTTC.